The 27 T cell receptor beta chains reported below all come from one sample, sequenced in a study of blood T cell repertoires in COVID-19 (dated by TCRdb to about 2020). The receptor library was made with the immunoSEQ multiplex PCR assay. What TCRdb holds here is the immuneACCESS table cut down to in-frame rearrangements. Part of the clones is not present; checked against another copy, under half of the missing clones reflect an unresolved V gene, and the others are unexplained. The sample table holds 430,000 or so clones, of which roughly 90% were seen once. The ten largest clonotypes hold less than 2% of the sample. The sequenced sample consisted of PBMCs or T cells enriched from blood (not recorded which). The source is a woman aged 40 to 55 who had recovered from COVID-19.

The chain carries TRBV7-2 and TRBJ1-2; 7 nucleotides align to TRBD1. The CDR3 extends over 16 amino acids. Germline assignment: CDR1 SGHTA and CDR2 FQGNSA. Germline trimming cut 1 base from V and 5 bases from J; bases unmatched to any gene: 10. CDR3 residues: CASSLEVGGAGYGYTF. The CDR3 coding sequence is TGTGCCAGCAGCTTAGAAGTAGGGGGCGCGGGGTATGGCTACACCTTC.

The CDR3 sequence is CASRRQGGATQYF. CDR3 coding DNA: TGTGCCAGCAGGCGACAGGGTGGGGCGACCCAGTACTTC. The chain carries TRBV6-5 and TRBJ2-5; 7 nucleotides agree with TRBD1. Germline trimming cut 6 bases from V and 7 bases from J; bases unmatched to any gene: 8. The CDR3 is made up of 13 amino acids. Germline CDR1 MNHEY, CDR2 SVGAGI.

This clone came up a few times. Written as DNA, the CDR3 is TGTGCCAGCAGCTTAGGGGCAAATTATGGCTACACCTTC. This codes for CASSLGANYGYTF. The chain joins TRBV7-2 to TRBJ1-2; unclear D gene. The CDR3 length is 13 residues. Looked up from germline, CDR1 is SGHTA and CDR2 is FQGNSA. V lost 1 base and J 5 bases, leaving 8 bases between the germline ends. The full variable domain, with the rest looked up from reference TRBV7-2 and TRBJ1-2, is GAGVSQSPSNKVTEKGKDVELRCDPISGHTALYWYRQSLGQGLEFLIYFQGNSAPDKSGLPSDRFSAERTGGSVSTLTIQRTQQEDSAVYLCASSLGANYGYTFGSGTRLTVV.

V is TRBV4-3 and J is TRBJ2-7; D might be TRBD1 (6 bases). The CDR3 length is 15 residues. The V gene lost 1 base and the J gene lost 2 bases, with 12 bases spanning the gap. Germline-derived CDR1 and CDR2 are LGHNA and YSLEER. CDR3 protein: CASSQVRDKAYEQYF. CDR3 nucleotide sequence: TGCGCCAGCAGCCAAGTCCGGGACAAAGCCTACGAGCAGTACTTC.

CDR3 in DNA: TGTGCCAGCAGTTCGCGACAGGGAACAAACACCGGGGAGCTGTTTTTT. Encoded protein: CASSSRQGTNTGELFF. The chain links TRBV6-2 or TRBV6-3 to TRBJ2-2, with 7 positions matching TRBD1. The CDR3 has 16 residues. V was clipped by 4 bases and J by 2 bases; unmatched bases: 7. Germline CDR1 and CDR2: MNHEY and SVGEGT.

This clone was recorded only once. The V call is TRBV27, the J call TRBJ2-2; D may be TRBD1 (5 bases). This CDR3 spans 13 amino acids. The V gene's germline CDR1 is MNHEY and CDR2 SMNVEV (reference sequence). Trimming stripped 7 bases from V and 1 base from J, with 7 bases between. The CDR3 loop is CASTDRNTGELFF. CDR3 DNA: TGTGCCAGCACCGACAGGAACACCGGGGAGCTGTTTTTT.

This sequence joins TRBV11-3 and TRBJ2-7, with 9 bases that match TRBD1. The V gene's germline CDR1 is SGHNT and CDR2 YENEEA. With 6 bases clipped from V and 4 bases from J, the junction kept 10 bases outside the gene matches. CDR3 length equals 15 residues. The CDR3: CASSSQGAGGYEQYF. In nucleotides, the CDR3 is TGTGCCAGCAGTTCACAGGGGGCAGGGGGATACGAGCAGTACTTC.

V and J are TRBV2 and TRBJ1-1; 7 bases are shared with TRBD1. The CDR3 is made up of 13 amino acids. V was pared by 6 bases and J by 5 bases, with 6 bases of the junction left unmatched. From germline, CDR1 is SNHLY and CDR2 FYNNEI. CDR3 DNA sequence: TGTGCCAGCAGGCTACCAGGGGGAACTGAAGCTTTCTTT. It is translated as CASRLPGGTEAFF.

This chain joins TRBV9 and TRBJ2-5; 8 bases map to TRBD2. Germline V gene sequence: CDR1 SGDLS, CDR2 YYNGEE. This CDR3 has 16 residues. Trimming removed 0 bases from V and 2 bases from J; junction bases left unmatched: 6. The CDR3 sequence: CASSVGDSGNQETQYF. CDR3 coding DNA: TGTGCCAGCAGCGTAGGCGATAGCGGGAATCAAGAGACCCAGTACTTC.

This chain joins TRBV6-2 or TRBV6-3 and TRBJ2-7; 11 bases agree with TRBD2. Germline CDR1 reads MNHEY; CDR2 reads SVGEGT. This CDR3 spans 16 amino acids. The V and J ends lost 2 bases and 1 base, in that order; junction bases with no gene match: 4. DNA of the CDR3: TGTGCCAGCAGTTACGGGACTAGCGGTAGATCCTACGAGCAGTACTTC. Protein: CASSYGTSGRSYEQYF.

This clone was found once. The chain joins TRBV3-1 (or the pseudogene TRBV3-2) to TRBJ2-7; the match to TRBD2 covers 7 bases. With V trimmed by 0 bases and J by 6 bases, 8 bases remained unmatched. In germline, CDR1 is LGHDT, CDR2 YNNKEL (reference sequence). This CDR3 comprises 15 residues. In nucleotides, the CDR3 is TGTGCCAGCAGCCAAGAATTCCCGTCGGGGGGCGAGCAGTACTTC. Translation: CASSQEFPSGGEQYF.

CDR3 in amino acids: CASSADLARPQHF. DNA of the CDR3: TGTGCCAGCAGCGCCGATCTGGCTCGGCCCCAGCATTTT. The chain combines TRBV9 with TRBJ1-5; D is unclear. This CDR3 region has 13 residues. Germline V gene sequence: CDR1 SGDLS, CDR2 YYNGEE. The V end was cut by 3 bases, the J end by 9 bases, with 13 bases between.

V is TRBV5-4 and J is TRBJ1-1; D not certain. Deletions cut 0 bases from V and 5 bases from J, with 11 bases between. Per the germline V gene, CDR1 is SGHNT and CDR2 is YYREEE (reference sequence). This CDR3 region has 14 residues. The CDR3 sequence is CASSLVGRRTEAFF. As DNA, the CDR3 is TGTGCCAGCAGCTTGGTGGGGAGGAGGACTGAAGCTTTCTTT.

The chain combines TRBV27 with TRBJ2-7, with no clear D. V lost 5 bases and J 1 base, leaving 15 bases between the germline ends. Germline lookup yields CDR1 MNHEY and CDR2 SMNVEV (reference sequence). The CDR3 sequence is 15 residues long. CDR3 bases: TGTGCCAGCAGTACGGTCTCAGGAAATTCCTACGAGCAGTACTTC. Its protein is CASSTVSGNSYEQYF.

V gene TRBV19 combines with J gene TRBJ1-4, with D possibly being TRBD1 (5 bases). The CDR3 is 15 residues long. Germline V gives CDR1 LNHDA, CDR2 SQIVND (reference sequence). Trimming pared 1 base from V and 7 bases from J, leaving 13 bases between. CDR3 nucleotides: TGTGCCAGTAGTATAGTGGGAGGGGCCGGTGAAAAACTGTTTTTT. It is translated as CASSIVGGAGEKLFF.

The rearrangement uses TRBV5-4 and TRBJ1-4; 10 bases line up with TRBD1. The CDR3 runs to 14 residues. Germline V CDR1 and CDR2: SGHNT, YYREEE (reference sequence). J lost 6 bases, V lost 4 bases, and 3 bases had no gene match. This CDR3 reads CASSQTGGYEKLFF. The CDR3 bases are TGTGCCAGCAGCCAGACAGGGGGCTATGAAAAACTGTTTTTT.

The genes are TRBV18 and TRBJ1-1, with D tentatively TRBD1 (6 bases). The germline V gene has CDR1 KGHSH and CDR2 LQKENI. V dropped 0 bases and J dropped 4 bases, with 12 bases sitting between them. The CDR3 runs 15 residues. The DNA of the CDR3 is TGTGCCAGCTCACCACCGAAGGGGGTGAGCACTGAAGCTTTCTTT. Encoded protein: CASSPPKGVSTEAFF.

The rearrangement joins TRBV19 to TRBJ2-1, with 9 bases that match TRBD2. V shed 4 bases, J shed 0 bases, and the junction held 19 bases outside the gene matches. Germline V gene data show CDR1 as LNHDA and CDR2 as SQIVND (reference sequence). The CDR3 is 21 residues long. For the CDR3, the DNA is TGTGCCAGTAGTAGCTCATTCATGACGGCGGGAGGGGAGAGCTCCTACAATGAGCAGTTCTTC. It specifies CASSSSFMTAGGESSYNEQFF. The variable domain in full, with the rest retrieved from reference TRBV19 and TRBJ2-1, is DGGITQSPKYLFRKEGQNVTLSCEQNLNHDAMYWYRQDPGQGLRLIYYSQIVNDFQKGDIAEGYSVSREKKESFPLTVTSAQKNPTAFYLCASSSSFMTAGGESSYNEQFFGPGTRLTVL.

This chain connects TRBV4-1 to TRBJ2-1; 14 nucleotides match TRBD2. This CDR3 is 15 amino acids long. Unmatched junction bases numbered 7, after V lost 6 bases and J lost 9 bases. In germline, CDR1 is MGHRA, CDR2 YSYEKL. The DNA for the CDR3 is TGCGCCAGCAGAAACGGACTAGCGGGAGGAGGTGAGCAGTTCTTC. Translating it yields CASRNGLAGGGEQFF.

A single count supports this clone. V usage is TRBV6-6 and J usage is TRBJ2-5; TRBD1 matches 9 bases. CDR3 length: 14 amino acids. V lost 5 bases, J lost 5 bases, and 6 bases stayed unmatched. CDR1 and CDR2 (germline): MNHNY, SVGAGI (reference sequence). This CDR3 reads CASSTDRGRETQYF. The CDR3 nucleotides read TGTGCCAGCAGTACGGACAGGGGCAGGGAGACCCAGTACTTC.

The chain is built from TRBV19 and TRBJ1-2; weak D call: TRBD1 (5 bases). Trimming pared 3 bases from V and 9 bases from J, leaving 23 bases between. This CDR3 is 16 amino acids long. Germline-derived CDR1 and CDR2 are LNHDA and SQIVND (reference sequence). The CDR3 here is CASSIGLRGALGSYTF. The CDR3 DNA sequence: TGTGCCAGTAGTATTGGCCTTAGGGGCGCGTTGGGTAGCTACACCTTC.

CDR3 nucleotide sequence: TGTGCCAGTAGTATTAGCCAGGGAACAGATACGCAGTATTTT. Encoded protein: CASSISQGTDTQYF. The rearrangement joins TRBV19 to TRBJ2-3; weak D call: TRBD1 (5 bases). Trimming pared 3 bases from V and 3 bases from J, leaving 10 bases between. CDR3 length equals 14 residues. Germline assignment: CDR1 LNHDA and CDR2 SQIVND (reference sequence).

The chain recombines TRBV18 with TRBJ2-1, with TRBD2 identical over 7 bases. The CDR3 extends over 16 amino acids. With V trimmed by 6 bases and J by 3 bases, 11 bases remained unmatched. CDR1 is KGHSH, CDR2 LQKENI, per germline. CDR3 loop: CASSRALAGFYNEQFF. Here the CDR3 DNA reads TGTGCCAGCTCCCGCGCGTTAGCGGGCTTCTACAATGAGCAGTTCTTC.

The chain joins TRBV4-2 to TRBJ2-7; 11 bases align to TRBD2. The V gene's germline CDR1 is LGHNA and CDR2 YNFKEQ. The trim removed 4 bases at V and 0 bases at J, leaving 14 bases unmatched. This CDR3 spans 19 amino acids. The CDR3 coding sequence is TGTGCCAGCAGCCCGGGGGGGCTTAGCGGGAGGGAAACCTCCTACGAGCAGTACTTC. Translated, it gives CASSPGGLSGRETSYEQYF.

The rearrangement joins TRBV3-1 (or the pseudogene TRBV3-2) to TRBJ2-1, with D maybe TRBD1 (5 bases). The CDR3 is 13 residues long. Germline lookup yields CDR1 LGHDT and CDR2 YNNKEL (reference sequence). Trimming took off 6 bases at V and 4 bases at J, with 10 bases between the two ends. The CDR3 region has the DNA TGTGCCAGCAGTTCCGACAGATACAATGAGCAGTTCTTC. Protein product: CASSSDRYNEQFF.

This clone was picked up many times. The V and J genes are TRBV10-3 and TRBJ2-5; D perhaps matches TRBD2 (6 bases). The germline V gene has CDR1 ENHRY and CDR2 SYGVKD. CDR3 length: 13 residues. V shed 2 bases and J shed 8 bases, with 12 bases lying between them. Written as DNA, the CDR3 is TGTGCCATCAGTGAGGAACTCACTAGCACCCAGTACTTC. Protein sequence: CAISEELTSTQYF.

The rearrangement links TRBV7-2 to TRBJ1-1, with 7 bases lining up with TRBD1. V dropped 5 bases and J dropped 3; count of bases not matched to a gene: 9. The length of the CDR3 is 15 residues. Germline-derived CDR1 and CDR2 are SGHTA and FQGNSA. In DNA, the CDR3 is TGTGCCAGCAGCCACTTACAGGGGACGGACACTGAAGCTTTCTTT. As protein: CASSHLQGTDTEAFF.